This note documents a single TCR beta chain sequence. CDR3 length: 15 residues. The trim removed 6 bases at V and 1 base at J, leaving 4 bases unmatched. Germline assignment: CDR1 MNHNS and CDR2 SASEGT. Using immunoSEQ multiplex PCR, the repertoire was profiled, and TCRdb retains in-frame clones only, with some absent. The sample shows roughly 14,000 clones, 70% to 90% of them seen only once. This sample was included in a study of pediatric ulcerative colitis. At colonoscopy, a blood sample was also collected. This sequence joins TRBV6-1 and TRBJ2-2; 8 nucleotides agree with TRBD1. This TCR was recovered from a boy between 10 and 17 years old with moderate ulcerative colitis. Sequences were obtained from blood. The CDR3 protein is CASRAGTGNTGELFF. The CDR3 DNA follows: TGTGCCAGCAGGGCCGGGACAGGGAACACCGGGGAGCTGTTTTTT.